This TCR beta chain is from a study of blood T cells in healthy people across ages (dated by TCRdb to about 2015). A note on the overall study: In model experiments, roughly one uniquely barcoded TCR beta cDNA molecule per two T cells was captured by template switching. The study measured age-related changes in TCR beta repertoire diversity using deep sequencing normalized with unique cDNA molecular identifiers. Four age groups were formed from the donors: young (average approximately 17 years), middle-aged (around 41), aged (under 70) and long-lived (roughly 81). To avoid experimental bias, donors of different ages were distributed randomly across sequencing lanes. For two donors (one aged 18 to 30 and one aged 80 or older), the study analyzed two additional independent replicas of 1 million unique cDNA reads from the same blood draw.

Note on this clonotype: Its recognized antigen is unknown. There are no base qualities to consult, and no much larger clone falls within one base.

The library came from 5' RACE. Sequencing instrument: Illumina HiSeq 2500. A second PCR of roughly 6 to 11 cycles was run with a J-beta primer mix and a sample-barcoded 5' primer. Each TCR beta cDNA molecule received a unique molecular identifier from a template-switch 5' adaptor carrying 12 random nucleotides. Each sample yielded at least 3 million CDR3-containing paired-end reads. First-strand cDNA synthesis was performed from all RNA using the Mint cDNA synthesis kit, with priming by a TRBC-specific oligonucleotide. Following uracil-DNA glycosylase treatment, a first 18-cycle PCR with universal primers M1SS and BC2_uni_R was performed on all cDNA. The study's processing was this. Normalization of each sample was performed by random selection of 1 million high-quality reads, each carrying a distinct molecular identifier. Reads with shared molecular identifiers were discarded instead of being binned into consensus sequences. MiTCR, with a Q25 quality threshold and the strictest error-elimination algorithm, was used for CDR3 identification, clonotype clustering and error correction. A nonparametric unseen species model with Euler transformation was used to estimate a lower bound on total TCR beta diversity. The public reads were run again by TCRdb, first through fastp at Q25 and then through MiXCR, and only productive beta chains were kept. When rows share a CDR3 protein, they turn into one entry using the most common DNA and genes. None of the V and J calls come from the authors' own analysis; TCRdb made them. This sample holds approximately 350,000 distinct CDR3 sequences; about 55% were observed only once. Together, the top ten hold under 65% of the sample.

Donors were around 37 systemically healthy Caucasian individuals from Russia aged 6 to 90 years. Roughly 10 milliliters of peripheral blood were drawn from each donor into EDTA-treated Vacutainer tubes. Ficoll-Paque density-gradient centrifugation was used to isolate PBMCs, with at least 7 million per sample. Total RNA was extracted from PBMCs with Trizol reagent, with at least 5 micrograms obtained per sample. Naive CD45RAhigh/CD27high T cell percentages were measured by flow cytometry on a PBMC aliquot from every donor. The germline V gene provides CDR1 SGDLS and CDR2 YYNGEE. V and J lose 3 bases and 1 base, and a span of 13 bases separates them. The CDR3 runs 15 amino acids, cysteine and phenylalanine included. The CDR3 DNA has 45 bases and is translated from base 1. Results the study describes overall, beyond this receptor: As age increased, observed TCR beta diversity per million T cells dropped in a roughly linear way, and a significant reduction was already evident by age roughly 36. Compared with the aged group, the long-lived group had more naive CD4+ T cells, fewer expanded clones and increased TCR diversity, suggesting age selection. Conclusive comparison of naive and antigen-experienced compartments was prevented by the profiling of bulk unsorted PBMCs. Because donor CMV infection status was unknown, age-related changes in expanded clonotypes were potentially confounded. Observed TCR beta diversity correlated strongly with the percentage of naive T cells measured by flow cytometry. Estimates of total diversity based on one million sequenced T cells were regarded as lower bounds and as underestimates.

In this chain, TRBV9 is recombined with TRBJ1-1; a tentative D match to TRBD1 spans 6 bases. The TCR originated in a man in his sixties in good health. Sequenced sample: blood. The CDR3 reads CASSARGGRNTEAFF. DNA sequence: TGTGCCAGCAGCGCCAGGGGAGGGAGGAACACTGAAGCTTTCTTT.